The clone carrying this TCR beta chain occurred many times. TCR beta CDR3 sequences were amplified from RNA transcripts. HTBI primers were used for first-round RT-PCR of the TCR CDR3. TCRdb analysed the multiplex PCR reads with MiXCR anew, one entry per CDR3 protein. The data contain more than 550,000 distinct CDR3 sequences, about 45% of them singletons. This sample stems from a study of T cells in Graves' hyperthyroidism and ophthalmopathy. The CDR3 extends over 16 amino acids. Germline CDR1 SEHNR, CDR2 FQNEAQ (reference sequence). Unmatched junction bases numbered 6, after V lost 5 bases and J lost 5 bases.

The rearrangement uses TRBV7-9 and TRBJ2-5, with 15 bases that match TRBD2. This receptor was identified in an adult man with Graves' disease, either hyperthyroidism or ophthalmopathy (not recorded which). Sequenced material: peripheral blood or thyroid tissue (not recorded which). Written as DNA, the CDR3 is TGTGCCAGCAGCGTGGGACTAGCGGGAGGTTATGAGACCCAGTACTTC. It specifies CASSVGLAGGYETQYF.